Below are 21 T cell receptor beta chains sequenced from a single sample in a study of spatial heterogeneity in lung cancer. Study results and limitations: It was found that expanded intratumoral alpha and beta TCR counts tracked tumor mutation counts.

Their antigens are not known. The sample's time point: sample taken at primary tumor resection. TCRdb re-called the 5' RACE reads through MiXCR, storing one row per CDR3 protein. This repertoire shows around 2,800 distinct CDR3 sequences, roughly 7% found once; its top ten account for around 9.6%. This sample comprised lung tumor tissue, obtained at surgery. The receptors originated from a female donor with early-stage non-small cell lung cancer.

This clonotype is classed as medium-sized. The CDR3 is CASSPGQGEAFF. The CDR3, as DNA: TGTGCCAGCTCACCAGGACAGGGAGAAGCTTTCTTT. V gene TRBV18 combines with J gene TRBJ1-1, with TRBD1 matching over 8 bases. With V trimmed by 2 bases and J by 8 bases, 1 base remained unmatched. This CDR3 comprises 12 residues. Germline CDR1 reads KGHSH; CDR2 reads LQKENI.

This chain connects TRBV29-1 to TRBJ2-7, with D uncertain. The germline V gene encodes CDR1 SQVTM and CDR2 ANQGSEA. CDR3 size: 12 residues. The V gene lost 7 bases and the J gene lost 3 bases, with 13 bases spanning the gap. The chain's CDR3 is CSASSSGYEQYF. In DNA, the CDR3 is TGCAGCGCCTCGTCGTCGGGCTACGAGCAGTACTTC.

By share of the sample, this clonotype is medium-sized. The chain recombines TRBV6-5 with TRBJ2-7; D gene uncertain. The germline gives CDR1 MNHEY, CDR2 SVGAGI. The CDR3 is 14 amino acids. The V end was cut by 2 bases, the J end by 4 bases, with 12 bases between. In nucleotides, the CDR3 is TGTGCCAGCAGTTACGGGCAAGGTCCGTACGAGCAGTACTTC. Amino acids: CASSYGQGPYEQYF.

In its sample, this clonotype is medium-sized. The chain is built from TRBV29-1 and TRBJ2-5, with D possibly TRBD2 on 6 matching bases. V lost 5 bases and J 1 base, leaving 14 bases between the germline ends. This CDR3 is built from 14 residues. CDR1 and CDR2 from the germline V gene are SQVTM and ANQGSEA. In DNA form, the CDR3 reads TGCAGCGTTATACTCGCTAGCGCCCAAGAGACCCAGTACTTC. As protein: CSVILASAQETQYF.

In its sample, this clonotype is medium-sized. This chain joins TRBV7-2 and TRBJ2-2; tentative D call: TRBD1 (7 bases). The CDR3 loop spans 15 amino acids. Germline CDR1 and CDR2: SGHTA and FQGNSA. V was shortened by 2 bases and J by 4 bases, with 11 bases between the two germline ends. The CDR3 loop reads CASSLYRGGTGELFF. CDR3 coding DNA: TGTGCCAGCAGCTTATACAGGGGAGGCACCGGGGAGCTGTTTTTT.

This clonotype is medium-sized in the sample. V and J are TRBV20-1 and TRBJ2-7; unclear D gene. V gave up 5 bases and J gave up 9 bases, with 20 bases separating them. The CDR3 length is 13 residues. Germline CDR1 DFQATT, CDR2 SNEGSKA (reference sequence). CDR3 sequence reads: CSALETPSTGQYF. The CDR3 DNA reads TGCAGTGCTTTGGAGACACCTTCGACCGGGCAGTACTTC.

This clonotype is termed medium-sized (0.01 to 0.1%). The chain couples TRBV11-2 to TRBJ1-2, with TRBD1 matching over 12 bases. After removal of 5 bases from V and 4 bases from J, the junction contained 14 bases not matched to a gene. Germline V gene lookup returns CDR1 SGHAT and CDR2 FQNNGV. The CDR3 loop spans 18 amino acids. The CDR3 sequence is CASSLTGTGGATIYGYTF. CDR3 sequence (DNA): TGTGCCAGCAGCCTCACCGGGACAGGGGGCGCGACTATCTATGGCTACACCTTC.

This clonotype rates as medium-sized. The V and J genes are TRBV18 and TRBJ2-3, with 10 bases identical to TRBD1. V shed 3 bases, J shed 4 bases, and the junction held 4 bases outside the gene matches. Germline V gene sequence: CDR1 KGHSH, CDR2 LQKENI. The CDR3 is 15 amino acids. In DNA, the CDR3 is TGTGCCAGCTCACCGCGACAGGGGGCGTCAGATACGCAGTATTTT. This translates into CASSPRQGASDTQYF. The variable domain in full, completed from reference TRBV18 and TRBJ2-3, reads NAGVMQNPRHLVRRRGQEARLRCSPMKGHSHVYWYRQLPEEGLKFMVYLQKENIIDESGMPKERFSAEFPKEGPSILRIQQVVRGDSAAYFCASSPRQGASDTQYFGPGTRLTVL.

The chain carries TRBV28 and TRBJ1-1, with no clear D. The V end lost 10 bases, the J end lost 4 bases, and 16 bases lay between the germline ends. The CDR3 spans 13 residues. Per germline, CDR1 MDHEN and CDR2 SYDVKM. The CDR3: CAILQLGITEAFF. The CDR3 bases are TGTGCCATCCTGCAGTTAGGGATCACTGAAGCTTTCTTT. Supplemented by reference TRBV28 and TRBJ1-1, the full variable domain reads DVKVTQSSRYLVKRTGEKVFLECVQDMDHENMFWYRQDPGLGLRLIYFSYDVKMKEKGDIPEGYSVSREKKERFSLILESASTNQTSMYLCAILQLGITEAFFGQGTRLTVV.

The chain employs TRBV3-1 and TRBJ1-2; D uncertain. CDR1 and CDR2 (germline): LGHDT, YNNKEL (reference sequence). CDR3 size: 12 residues. With 4 bases removed from V and 8 bases from J, the gap between germline ends came to 11 bases. The CDR3 bases are TGTGCCAGCAGCCCGACGGGGTGGGGCTACACCTTC. This codes for CASSPTGWGYTF.

Judged by abundance, this clonotype is medium-sized. The chain links TRBV12-5 to TRBJ2-1, with 14 bases that match TRBD2. CDR1 is LGHNT and CDR2 is FRNRAP in the germline V gene. V was pared by 1 base and J by 4 bases, with 6 bases of the junction left unmatched. This CDR3 is built from 18 residues. In DNA form, the CDR3 reads TGTGCTAGTGGTTTGGGGCAGACTAGCGGGGGGGTTTACAATGAGCAGTTCTTC. Translated: CASGLGQTSGGVYNEQFF.

This clonotype was seen more than once but under ten times. The gene calls are TRBV7-7 and TRBJ2-1; D is perhaps TRBD1 (6 bases). The V and J ends lost 5 bases and 6 bases respectively, with 14 bases between them. Germline loops: CDR1 SSHAT, CDR2 FNYEAQ (reference sequence). This CDR3 contains 14 residues. The CDR3 is CASSLASTGNEQFF. In nucleotides, the CDR3 is TGTGCCAGCAGCCTGGCTTCGACAGGCAATGAGCAGTTCTTC.

This clonotype is classed as medium-sized. The V gene is TRBV20-1, the J gene TRBJ1-1; a weak D match, TRBD1 (5 bases). CDR1 DFQATT and CDR2 SNEGSKA come from the germline V gene (reference sequence). V lost 6 bases to trimming and J lost 5 bases, with 13 bases between them. The CDR3 totals 12 residues. CDR3 nucleotide sequence: TGCAGTGCACACGGGGGGGGAACTGAAGCTTTCTTT. It codes for CSAHGGGTEAFF.

Within the sample, this clonotype is large (0.1 to 1%). This rearrangement joins TRBV3-1 to TRBJ1-6; no reliable D call. Germline CDR1 reads LGHDT; CDR2 reads YNNKEL (reference sequence). V was shortened by 0 bases and J by 11 bases, with 11 bases between the two germline ends. The CDR3 totals 14 residues. CDR3 loop: CASSQDLAGAPLHF. The CDR3 DNA reads as TGTGCCAGCAGCCAAGATCTAGCGGGAGCACCCCTCCACTTT. The variable domain in full, completed from reference TRBV3-1 and TRBJ1-6, reads DTAVSQTPKYLVTQMGNDKSIKCEQNLGHDTMYWYKQDSKKFLKIMFSYNNKELIINETVPNRFSPKSPDKAHLNLHINSLELGDSAVYFCASSQDLAGAPLHFGNGTRLTVT.

In its sample, this clonotype was seen a few times. This chain links TRBV6-5 with TRBJ1-2, with 8 bases aligning to TRBD1. The ends lost 10 bases at V and 7 bases at J; junction bases unmatched: 5. The germline CDR1 and CDR2 sequences are MNHEY and SVGAGI. This CDR3 comprises 11 residues. The CDR3 spells CATGQGPGYTF. The CDR3 bases are TGTGCCACTGGACAGGGACCTGGCTACACCTTC.

In its sample, this clonotype ranks as medium-sized (0.01 to 0.1%). V usage is TRBV15 and J usage is TRBJ2-5, with D maybe TRBD2 (6 bases). Germline-derived CDR1 and CDR2 are LNHNV and YYDKDF (reference sequence). The CDR3 consists of 13 residues. Between the trimmed V and J ends, which lost 5 bases and 1 base, there was a span of 8 bases. The CDR3 coding sequence is TGTGCCACCAGCCTCGGGGGCCAAGAGACCCAGTACTTC. Translation gives CATSLGGQETQYF.

By sample fraction, this clonotype is medium-sized. The chain recombines TRBV28 with TRBJ1-2, with D unclear. CDR1 MDHEN and CDR2 SYDVKM come from the germline V gene. The V end lost 3 bases, the J end lost 0 bases, and 11 bases lay between the germline ends. The CDR3 totals 15 residues. The CDR3 spells CASSLRPGPNYGYTF. CDR3 sequence (DNA): TGTGCCAGCAGTTTGAGGCCAGGCCCTAACTATGGCTACACCTTC.

In its sample, this clonotype ranks as medium-sized (0.01 to 0.1%). The rearrangement uses TRBV5-1 and TRBJ2-5, with TRBD1 as a possible D gene (5 bases). The CDR3 is 15 residues long. Germline V gene lookup returns CDR1 SGHRS and CDR2 YFSETQ. V was clipped by 3 bases and J by 5 bases, with 17 bases between them. The CDR3 DNA is TGCGCCAGCAGCTCCCTAAGGGGTTTTACGGAGACCCAGTACTTC. Its translation is CASSSLRGFTETQYF. Variable domain in full (rest from reference TRBV5-1 and TRBJ2-5): KAGVTQTPRYLIKTRGQQVTLSCSPISGHRSVSWYQQTPGQGLQFLFEYFSETQRNKGNFPGRFSGRQFSNSRSEMNVSTLELGDSALYLCASSSLRGFTETQYFGPGTRLLVL.

This clonotype is medium-sized by share. J is TRBJ1-1 and V is TRBV7-3, with D perhaps matching TRBD1 (5 bases). CDR3 length: 14 residues. Germline-derived CDR1 and CDR2 are SGHTA and FQGTGA. V gave up 5 bases and J gave up 2 bases, with 12 bases separating them. Here the CDR3 reads CASSPGPLNTEAFF. The CDR3 DNA reads TGTGCCAGCAGCCCGGGGCCTCTCAACACTGAAGCTTTCTTT.

This clonotype has a handful of counts. The V and J genes are TRBV12-3 or TRBV12-4 and TRBJ2-3; the D is unclear. V lost 1 base, J lost 5 bases, and 16 bases lay in between. The CDR3 sequence is 16 residues long. The CDR3 is CASSLVSGRLGDTQYF. The CDR3 DNA sequence: TGTGCCAGCAGTTTAGTCTCCGGCAGGTTGGGAGATACGCAGTATTTT.

This clonotype is medium-sized. This chain connects TRBV6-2 or TRBV6-3 to TRBJ2-1; 12 positions match TRBD2. The CDR3 consists of 14 residues. V shed 7 bases and J 4 bases; nucleotides not matched to a gene: 2. Germline CDR1 and CDR2: MNHEY and SVGEGT. This CDR3 reads CASTGLAGYNEQFF. The DNA of the CDR3 is TGTGCCAGCACAGGACTAGCGGGGTACAATGAGCAGTTCTTC.